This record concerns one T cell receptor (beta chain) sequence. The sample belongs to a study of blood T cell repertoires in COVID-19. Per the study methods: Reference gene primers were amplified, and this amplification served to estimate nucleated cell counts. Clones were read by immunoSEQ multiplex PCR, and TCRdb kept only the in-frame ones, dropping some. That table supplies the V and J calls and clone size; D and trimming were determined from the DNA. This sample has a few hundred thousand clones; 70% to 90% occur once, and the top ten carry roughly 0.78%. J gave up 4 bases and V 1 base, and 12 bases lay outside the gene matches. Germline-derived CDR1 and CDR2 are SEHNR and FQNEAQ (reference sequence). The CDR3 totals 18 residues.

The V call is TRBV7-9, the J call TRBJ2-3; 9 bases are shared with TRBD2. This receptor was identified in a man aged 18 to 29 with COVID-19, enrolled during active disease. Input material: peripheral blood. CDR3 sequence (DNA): TGTGCCAGCAGCTTAGGTCTGTCTAGCGGGGAATTAGCAGATACGCAGTATTTT. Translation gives CASSLGLSSGELADTQYF. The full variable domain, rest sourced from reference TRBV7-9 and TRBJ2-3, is DTGVSQNPRHKITKRGQNVTFRCDPISEHNRLYWYRQTLGQGPEFLTYFQNEAQLEKSRLLSDRFSAERPKGSFSTLEIQRTEQGDSAMYLCASSLGLSSGELADTQYFGPGTRLTVL.